These 22 T cell receptor beta chains originate from one sample sequenced in a study of OX40 agonist ivuxolimab in advanced cancers. TCRdb's table, derived via immunoSEQ multiplex PCR, lists solely in-frame clones and lacks some. The repertoire has some 70,000 clones, 85% of them found once; the top ten carry 5.5% to 6%. Sequencing was performed on CD4+ or CD8+ T cells sorted from blood, taken in a trial of the OX40 agonist ivuxolimab. The receptors come from an adult with an advanced solid tumor such as melanoma, head and neck, liver or kidney cancer.

The rearrangement uses TRBV9 and TRBJ2-5; 12 nucleotides align to TRBD1. The CDR3 runs 19 residues. Germline lookup yields CDR1 SGDLS and CDR2 YYNGEE. V trimming: 3 bases; J trimming: 5 bases; junction bases outside the gene matches: 17. The CDR3 region is CASSGDLLGTGGVGETQYF. Written as DNA, the CDR3 is TGTGCCAGCAGCGGAGACCTCCTGGGGACAGGGGGCGTGGGGGAGACCCAGTACTTC.

The V and J genes are TRBV4-1 and TRBJ1-4; D is unclear. Germline V gene sequence: CDR1 MGHRA, CDR2 YSYEKL. The CDR3 sequence is 13 residues long. V lost 4 bases and J 5 bases, leaving 8 bases between the germline ends. CDR3: CASSPQPNEKLFF. In nucleotides, the CDR3 is TGCGCCAGCAGCCCCCAACCGAATGAAAAACTGTTTTTT.

The chain carries TRBV5-1 and TRBJ2-6; 9 bases are shared with TRBD1. After removal of 4 bases from V and 2 bases from J, the junction contained 7 bases not matched to a gene. This CDR3 contains 17 residues. Germline V CDR1 and CDR2: SGHRS, YFSETQ. The CDR3 reads CASSPPGQGTGANVLTF. The DNA for the CDR3 is TGCGCCAGCAGCCCCCCGGGACAGGGAACTGGGGCCAACGTCCTGACTTTC.

This chain joins TRBV15 and TRBJ2-7; 7 bases match TRBD1. J lost 2 bases, V lost 3 bases, and 4 bases had no gene match. The CDR3 is made up of 14 amino acids. Germline-derived CDR1 and CDR2 are LNHNV and YYDKDF (reference sequence). The CDR3 DNA reads TGTGCCACCAGCAGGGGGACAGTTCCCTACGAGCAGTACTTC. Its protein is CATSRGTVPYEQYF.

J is TRBJ2-1 and V is TRBV2; D not resolved. From germline, CDR1 is SNHLY and CDR2 FYNNEI. Trimming removed 1 base at V and 1 base at J, with 8 bases between. CDR3 size: 15 residues. CDR3 sequence (DNA): TGTGCCAGCAGTGAAGGACTCCTATCCTACAATGAGCAGTTCTTC. Translation gives CASSEGLLSYNEQFF.

This sequence joins TRBV7-9 and TRBJ2-7; D call uncertain. V was cut by 5 bases and J by 3 bases, with 11 bases left in between. The CDR3 has 13 amino acids. The germline V gene encodes CDR1 SEHNR and CDR2 FQNEAQ (reference sequence). The CDR3: CASSLSNHYEQYV. DNA of the CDR3: TGTGCCAGCAGCCTCAGTAACCACTACGAGCAGTACGTC.

The chain recombines TRBV7-3 with TRBJ2-7; D is uncertain. V dropped 0 bases and J dropped 2 bases, with 5 bases sitting between them. Germline lookup yields CDR1 SGHTA and CDR2 FQGTGA. The CDR3 is 13 residues long. CDR3 region: CASSLTSAYEQYF. DNA for the CDR3: TGTGCCAGCAGCTTAACGTCGGCCTACGAGCAGTACTTC.

The genes are TRBV15 and TRBJ2-3, with 9 bases identical to TRBD2. Unmatched junction bases numbered 12, after V lost 5 bases and J lost 6 bases. Germline V gives CDR1 LNHNV, CDR2 YYDKDF (reference sequence). The length of the CDR3 is 16 residues. As DNA, the CDR3 is TGTGCCACCAGCTCGGCCTTGGCGGGAGGGCACGATACGCAGTATTTT. Translation: CATSSALAGGHDTQYF.

J is TRBJ2-7 and V is TRBV7-2; 12 bases are a match to TRBD2. V gave up 5 bases and J gave up 0 bases; unmatched junction bases: 11. Germline CDR1 SGHTA, CDR2 FQGNSA. This CDR3 is built from 18 residues. The CDR3 region is CASSRGLAGVGSSYEQYF. CDR3 DNA: TGTGCCAGCAGCCGGGGACTAGCGGGTGTTGGGAGCTCCTACGAGCAGTACTTC.

The chain recombines TRBV9 with TRBJ2-7; 12 bases are a match to TRBD2. CDR1 is SGDLS and CDR2 is YYNGEE in the germline V gene. After removal of 3 bases from V and 6 bases from J, the junction contained 4 bases not matched to a gene. This CDR3 has 14 residues. CDR3 residues: CASSAGLAGSEQYF. In nucleotides, the CDR3 is TGTGCCAGCAGCGCGGGACTAGCGGGTTCCGAGCAGTACTTC.

The chain employs TRBV6-5 and TRBJ2-2, with 7 bases fitting TRBD1. Germline V gene lookup returns CDR1 MNHEY and CDR2 SVGAGI. V was clipped by 0 bases and J by 4 bases; unmatched bases: 5. The CDR3 spans 16 residues. The CDR3 coding sequence is TGTGCCAGCAGTTACTCAAAAAACAGGGGCACCGGGGAGCTGTTTTTT. Protein: CASSYSKNRGTGELFF.

This clone was seen only a few times. The J gene is TRBJ1-2, the V gene TRBV14; TRBD1 matches 9 bases. Germline loops: CDR1 SGHDN, CDR2 FVKESK. This CDR3 contains 13 residues. Losses at the gene ends were 4 bases for V and 8 bases for J; bases not matched to a gene: 5. CDR3 in DNA: TGTGCCAGCAGCCCAGGGACAGGGTGGGGCTACACCTTC. Translation gives CASSPGTGWGYTF.

Concerning this clone: A read error may account for a junction end that differs from germline. CDR3 sequence reads: CASSPNRFYNEQFF. The CDR3 nucleotides are TGTGCTAGCAGCCCCAATCGGTTCTACAATGAGCAGTTCTTC. The rearrangement links TRBV7-7 to TRBJ2-1; no clear D. Per germline, CDR1 SSHAT and CDR2 FNYEAQ (reference sequence). The CDR3 is 14 amino acids.

V usage is TRBV9 and J usage is TRBJ2-7; the D gene is possibly TRBD2 (6 bases). The CDR3 has 12 amino acids. Germline CDR1 is SGDLS and CDR2 is YYNGEE. Trimming shortened V by 0 bases and J by 7 bases, and 8 bases separated the two germline ends. In nucleotides, the CDR3 is TGTGCCAGCAGCGTAGTAGGAGGGGAGCAGTACTTC. The encoded protein is CASSVVGGEQYF.

V usage is TRBV19 and J usage is TRBJ2-5, with D perhaps given as TRBD1 or TRBD2 (5 bases each). Germline V gene lookup returns CDR1 LNHDA and CDR2 SQIVND (reference sequence). The V gene lost 9 bases and the J gene lost 3 bases, with 8 bases spanning the gap. CDR3 length equals 11 residues. In DNA form, the CDR3 reads TGTGCCAGACGGGGCGAAGAGACCCAGTACTTC. Translating gives CARRGEETQYF.

This clone has just one count. V gene TRBV28 combines with J gene TRBJ1-2; maybe TRBD1 (6 bases). Trimming shortened V by 5 bases and J by 4 bases, and 23 bases separated the two germline ends. CDR1 and CDR2 (germline): MDHEN, SYDVKM. The CDR3 sequence is 17 residues long. CDR3 amino acids: CASSPRGGGWFGYGYTF. The CDR3 region has the DNA TGTGCCAGCAGTCCCAGGGGCGGGGGTTGGTTTGGCTATGGCTACACCTTC.

This clone was observed a few times. The chain is built from TRBV18 and TRBJ1-5, with no clear D. Germline V gives CDR1 KGHSH, CDR2 LQKENI. The V gene lost 2 bases and the J gene lost 3 bases, with 11 bases spanning the gap. The CDR3 consists of 15 residues. In DNA form, the CDR3 reads TGTGCCAGCTCACCAGGCAGAATCCCCAATCAGCCCCAGCATTTT. Amino acids: CASSPGRIPNQPQHF. Full variable domain (missing parts from reference TRBV18 and TRBJ1-5): NAGVMQNPRHLVRRRGQEARLRCSPMKGHSHVYWYRQLPEEGLKFMVYLQKENIIDESGMPKERFSAEFPKEGPSILRIQQVVRGDSAAYFCASSPGRIPNQPQHFGDGTRLSIL.

V and J are TRBV15 and TRBJ1-5, with D perhaps TRBD1 (5 bases). Per germline, CDR1 LNHNV and CDR2 YYDKDF (reference sequence). V was cut by 6 bases and J by 3 bases, with 15 bases left in between. The CDR3 is made up of 15 amino acids. The DNA for the CDR3 is TGTGCCACCAGTGTGGACAAAGGTGTCAATCAGCCCCAGCATTTT. Translated, it gives CATSVDKGVNQPQHF.

V and J are TRBV2 and TRBJ2-7, with D tentatively TRBD2 (5 bases). Germline values: CDR1 SNHLY, CDR2 FYNNEI. This CDR3 has 12 amino acids. Between the trimmed V and J ends, which lost 6 bases and 2 bases, there was a span of 8 bases. CDR3 protein: CASRTIAYEQYV. DNA of the CDR3: TGTGCCAGCAGGACTATCGCCTACGAGCAGTACGTC.

This sequence joins TRBV5-6 and TRBJ1-2, with unresolved D. V was pared by 0 bases and J by 3 bases, with 9 bases between. Germline CDR1 reads SGHDT; CDR2 reads YYEEEE. The CDR3 runs to 14 residues. CDR3 in amino acids: CASSLDGSYYGYTF. The CDR3 coding sequence is TGTGCCAGCAGCTTGGACGGGAGCTACTATGGCTACACCTTC. Supplemented by reference TRBV5-6 and TRBJ1-2, the full variable domain reads DAGVTQSPTHLIKTRGQQVTLRCSPKSGHDTVSWYQQALGQGPQFIFQYYEEEERQRGNFPDRFSGHQFPNYSSELNVNALLLGDSALYLCASSLDGSYYGYTFGSGTRLTVV.

The rearrangement links TRBV27 to TRBJ2-7; tentative D call: TRBD2 (5 bases). CDR1 and CDR2 (germline): MNHEY, SMNVEV (reference sequence). This CDR3 has 13 residues. The ends were cut back, 4 bases at V and 4 bases at J, with 11 bases in the middle. CDR3 in amino acids: CASSYLEGYEQYV. CDR3 nucleotide sequence: TGTGCCAGCAGTTACCTAGAGGGTTACGAGCAGTACGTC.

The chain is built from TRBV7-9 and TRBJ2-5, with a possible D match to TRBD1 (6 bases). The CDR3 runs to 15 residues. CDR1 SEHNR and CDR2 FQNEAQ come from the germline V gene (reference sequence). V lost 0 bases, J lost 3 bases, and 11 bases lay in between. CDR3 sequence reads: CASSLATGVEETQYF. CDR3 bases: TGTGCCAGCAGCTTAGCGACAGGTGTAGAAGAGACCCAGTACTTC.